The 24 T cell receptor beta chains listed next were all sequenced from one sample in a study of OX40 agonist ivuxolimab in advanced cancers. Sequencing used immunoSEQ multiplex PCR; TCRdb keeps in-frame clones, though not all of them. Counted here are some 85,000 clones, under 95% occurring once; the ten biggest clones make up around 1.5%. This specimen was CD4+ or CD8+ T cells sorted from blood, taken in a trial of the OX40 agonist ivuxolimab. The receptor source for this set is an adult with an advanced solid tumor such as melanoma, head and neck, liver or kidney cancer.

This sequence joins TRBV18 and TRBJ2-7; 14 bases are a match to TRBD2. Trimming cost V 4 bases and J 3 bases; bases outside gene matches: 8. The CDR3 consists of 17 residues. Germline CDR1 is KGHSH and CDR2 is LQKENI. DNA of the CDR3: TGTGCCAGCTCACTCCTGGGACTAGCGGGAGCTGGCTACGAGCAGTACTTC. Its protein is CASSLLGLAGAGYEQYF.

The chain joins TRBV2 to TRBJ2-1; 15 positions agree with TRBD2. The CDR3 length is 16 residues. The germline gives CDR1 SNHLY, CDR2 FYNNEI. V dropped 6 bases and J dropped 8; count of bases not matched to a gene: 8. In nucleotides, the CDR3 is TGTGCCAGCAGGCTAACTCGGACTAGCGGGAGGGATGAGCAGTTCTTC. This codes for CASRLTRTSGRDEQFF.

The CDR3 reads CAWSGRRSSYNEQFF. CDR3 coding DNA: TGTGCCTGGAGCGGACGCCGGAGCTCCTACAATGAGCAGTTCTTC. The chain recombines TRBV30 with TRBJ2-1; no reliable D call. The CDR3 extends over 15 amino acids. Between the trimmed V and J ends, which lost 3 bases and 0 bases, there was a span of 12 bases. CDR1 and CDR2 from the germline V gene are GTSNPN and SVGIG (reference sequence).

CDR3 DNA: TGTGCCAGCAGCTTAGATATAACCGGGGAGCTGTTTTTT. This codes for CASSLDITGELFF. This chain uses TRBV7-2 with TRBJ2-2; the D is unclear. Germline-derived CDR1 and CDR2 are SGHTA and FQGNSA. CDR3 size: 13 residues. The V gene lost 1 base and the J gene lost 5 bases, with 5 bases spanning the gap.

The chain couples TRBV5-6 to TRBJ1-1, with TRBD1 identical over 7 bases. V was pared by 7 bases and J by 6 bases, with 12 bases of the junction left unmatched. Germline CDR1 is SGHDT and CDR2 is YYEEEE. The CDR3 length is 14 residues. Here the CDR3 DNA reads TGTGCCAGCGGGACAGACCGGGGGTTGGCTGAAGCTTTCTTT. Translating it yields CASGTDRGLAEAFF.

The chain combines TRBV13 with TRBJ2-1; no reliable D call. The CDR3 spans 13 residues. V was cut by 2 bases and J by 10 bases, with 12 bases left in between. The germline V gene encodes CDR1 PRHDT and CDR2 FYEKMQ (reference sequence). The CDR3 DNA sequence: TGTGCCAGCAGCTTAAAGGGTATTTGGGAGCAGTTCTTC. The encoded protein is CASSLKGIWEQFF.

The chain has TRBV28 and TRBJ2-5, with 10 bases lining up with TRBD2. The DNA end is more similar to TRBJ2-7, so the J call may be wrong. The CDR3 has 14 residues. Looked up from germline, CDR1 is MDHEN and CDR2 is SYDVKM. The CDR3 nucleotides read TGTGCCAGCAGTTTACCTAGCGGGAGCTCCGAGCAGTACTTC. Its translation is CASSLPSGSSEQYF.

This rearrangement joins TRBV7-9 to TRBJ1-4; D is possibly TRBD1 (6 bases). V was clipped by 0 bases and J by 3 bases, with 8 bases between them. Germline V CDR1 and CDR2: SEHNR, FQNEAQ (reference sequence). The CDR3 runs 15 residues. The CDR3 DNA sequence: TGTGCCAGCAGCTTAGCTGCAGGGGCTAATGAAAAACTGTTTTTT. It is translated as CASSLAAGANEKLFF.

The chain joins TRBV5-4 to TRBJ1-1; D perhaps matches TRBD1 (5 bases). V gave up 1 base and J gave up 1 base, with 8 bases separating them. The V gene's germline CDR1 is SGHNT and CDR2 YYREEE (reference sequence). This CDR3 is built from 14 residues. The CDR3 DNA follows: TGTGCCAGCAGCTTGAGGGACGGGAACACTGAAGCTTTCTTT. Translation: CASSLRDGNTEAFF. Drawing the rest from reference TRBV5-4 and TRBJ1-1, the complete variable domain is ETGVTQSPTHLIKTRGQQVTLRCSSQSGHNTVSWYQQALGQGPQFIFQYYREEENGRGNFPPRFSGLQFPNYSSELNVNALELDDSALYLCASSLRDGNTEAFFGQGTRLTVV.

The rearrangement uses TRBV5-1 and TRBJ2-1, with D tentatively TRBD2 (5 bases). Trimming stripped 4 bases from V and 2 bases from J, with 16 bases between. The CDR3 extends over 16 amino acids. CDR1 SGHRS and CDR2 YFSETQ come from the germline V gene. The CDR3 sequence is CASSPDPGVTYNEQFF. CDR3 DNA sequence: TGCGCCAGCAGCCCCGATCCCGGGGTTACCTACAATGAGCAGTTCTTC.

The chain joins TRBV5-1 to TRBJ2-5; 8 bases agree with TRBD2. In germline, CDR1 is SGHRS, CDR2 YFSETQ. There are 15 residues in the CDR3. V lost 0 bases, J lost 2 bases, and 3 bases stayed unmatched. CDR3 sequence: CASSLGSSGQETQYF. The DNA for the CDR3 is TGCGCCAGCAGCTTGGGGTCTAGCGGGCAAGAGACCCAGTACTTC. The full variable domain, its missing parts supplied by reference TRBV5-1 and TRBJ2-5, is KAGVTQTPRYLIKTRGQQVTLSCSPISGHRSVSWYQQTPGQGLQFLFEYFSETQRNKGNFPGRFSGRQFSNSRSEMNVSTLELGDSALYLCASSLGSSGQETQYFGPGTRLLVL.

This rearrangement joins TRBV5-1 to TRBJ2-2; unclear D gene. From germline, CDR1 is SGHRS and CDR2 YFSETQ. The CDR3 sequence is 12 residues long. The ends were cut back, 0 bases at V and 3 bases at J, with 0 bases in the middle. This CDR3 reads CASSLDTGELFF. CDR3 DNA: TGCGCCAGCAGCTTGGACACCGGGGAGCTGTTTTTT.

V usage is TRBV28 and J usage is TRBJ2-1; tentative D call: TRBD1 (6 bases). Germline values: CDR1 MDHEN, CDR2 SYDVKM. V lost 5 bases, J lost 9 bases, and 17 bases lay in between. The CDR3 is 14 residues long. The CDR3 region is CASSPKTGFSEQFF. CDR3 nucleotide sequence: TGTGCCAGCAGTCCAAAAACAGGGTTTTCTGAGCAGTTCTTC.

This chain joins TRBV23-1 and TRBJ2-7, with TRBD1 as a possible D gene (6 bases). TRBV23-1 is an ORF; its function is uncertain. Trimming cost V 0 bases and J 5 bases, with 17 bases left between them. This CDR3 comprises 16 residues. CDR3 in amino acids: CASSQSNMGHTNEQYF. CDR3 nucleotide sequence: TGCGCCAGCAGTCAATCGAACATGGGACATACGAACGAGCAGTACTTC.

The V call is TRBV6-6, the J call TRBJ1-5; D not resolved. The germline V gene encodes CDR1 MNHNY and CDR2 SVGAGI (reference sequence). V lost 6 bases and J 4 bases, leaving 4 bases between the germline ends. The CDR3 spans 11 residues. Written as DNA, the CDR3 is TGTGCCAGCAGCCGAAATCAGCCCCAGCATTTT. Residues: CASSRNQPQHF.

This clone was found once. The V call is TRBV18, the J call TRBJ2-5; D might be TRBD1 (6 bases). Germline CDR1 reads KGHSH; CDR2 reads LQKENI. The CDR3 loop spans 14 amino acids. V was cut by 1 base and J by 5 bases, with 11 bases left in between. The CDR3 DNA sequence: TGTGCCAGCTCACCACTCGGAACAGGGGAGACCCAGTACTTC. Translated: CASSPLGTGETQYF.

This clone appeared a single time. This chain joins TRBV25-1 and TRBJ2-7; D is unclear. The CDR3 loop spans 13 amino acids. The V end was cut by 5 bases, the J end by 4 bases, with 12 bases between. The germline gives CDR1 MGHDK, CDR2 SYGVNS. The CDR3 sequence is CASSPGPLYEQYF. CDR3 coding DNA: TGTGCCAGCAGTCCCGGACCCCTTTACGAGCAGTACTTC.

A single count supports this clone. The chain has TRBV2 and TRBJ1-5; D is ambiguous. V lost 6 bases and J 0 bases, leaving 9 bases between the germline ends. The CDR3 is 14 amino acids. Germline-derived CDR1 and CDR2 are SNHLY and FYNNEI. The CDR3 DNA sequence: TGTGCCAGCAGCCGAGGGAGTAGCAATCAGCCCCAGCATTTT. It encodes CASSRGSSNQPQHF.

The count of this clone is one. This rearrangement joins TRBV5-5 to TRBJ2-5; 7 nucleotides agree with TRBD2. The CDR3 runs to 15 residues. Germline values: CDR1 SGHKS, CDR2 YYEKEE (reference sequence). Germline trimming cut 0 bases from V and 5 bases from J; bases unmatched to any gene: 7. The CDR3 loop is CASSLGAGSQETQYF. CDR3 nucleotide sequence: TGTGCCAGCAGCTTGGGAGCGGGATCCCAGGAGACCCAGTACTTC.

V is TRBV30 and J is TRBJ2-1; TRBD2 matches 13 bases. Per the germline V gene, CDR1 is GTSNPN and CDR2 is SVGIG (reference sequence). The CDR3 contains 16 residues. The junction had 6 bases not matched to a gene; V was cut back by 2 bases and J by 5 bases. The CDR3 is CAWSHMGLAGNNEQFF. For the CDR3, the DNA is TGTGCCTGGAGTCATATGGGACTAGCGGGAAACAATGAGCAGTTCTTC.

J is TRBJ1-5 and V is TRBV6-1; no clear D. This CDR3 comprises 16 residues. The V and J ends lost 0 bases and 0 bases respectively, with 9 bases between them. Germline values: CDR1 MNHNS, CDR2 SASEGT. CDR3: CASSEAGPASNQPQHF. In DNA form, the CDR3 reads TGTGCCAGCAGTGAAGCAGGACCAGCTAGCAATCAGCCCCAGCATTTT.

V usage is TRBV7-9 and J usage is TRBJ2-1; TRBD1 matches 7 bases. Germline CDR1 SEHNR, CDR2 FQNEAQ (reference sequence). The CDR3 runs 15 residues. The ends lost 4 bases at V and 8 bases at J; junction bases unmatched: 11. In DNA form, the CDR3 reads TGTGCCAGCAGCTCCCAAGGGGGCGGGCGATATGAGCAGTTCTTC. Translating gives CASSSQGGGRYEQFF.

The CDR3 here is CASSRPGTYEQYF. The CDR3 DNA reads TGTGCCAGCAGCCGCCCGGGAACCTACGAGCAGTACTTC. This chain links TRBV7-2 with TRBJ2-5; D is perhaps TRBD2 (5 bases). The J call may be in error: the DNA end matches TRBJ2-7 better. There are 13 residues in the CDR3. The V gene's germline CDR1 is SGHTA and CDR2 FQGNSA.

This rearrangement joins TRBV28 to TRBJ2-7; D call uncertain. The ends were cut back, 3 bases at V and 4 bases at J, with 25 bases in the middle. The CDR3 runs 18 residues. CDR1 and CDR2 (germline): MDHEN, SYDVKM. CDR3 loop: CASSFIGLGTAILYEQYF. The CDR3 nucleotides read TGTGCCAGCAGTTTTATTGGCCTAGGAACAGCGATCCTTTACGAGCAGTACTTC.